This T cell receptor beta chain was identified during a study of blood T cell repertoires in COVID-19. Study overall: Samples came from the United States, Italy and Spain, spanning acute and convalescent COVID-19. PBMCs, B-cell-depleted T cells, or T cells were the source of the cDNA or gDNA that made up the material.

V was cut by 5 bases and J by 4 bases, with 11 bases left in between. In germline, CDR1 is LGHDT, CDR2 YNNKEL (reference sequence). The CDR3 has 13 residues. The authors' processing: For nucleated cells, counts were estimated from reference gene primer amplification. Using immunoSEQ multiplex PCR, the repertoire was profiled, and TCRdb retains in-frame clones only, with some absent. V and J calls and clone size are those listed in that table; D and trimming were worked out from the DNA. The sample holds over 150,000 clones, about 81% seen once. Researchers sorted participants into cohorts using their self-reported clinical history.

The specimen sequenced was PBMCs or T cells enriched from blood (not recorded which). The genes are TRBV3-1 (or the pseudogene TRBV3-2) and TRBJ1-2, with a possible D match to TRBD1 (5 bases). This TCR derives from a man aged 50 or older who had recovered from COVID-19. The CDR3 coding sequence is TGTGCCAGCAGCATCGACAGACTCTATGGCTACACCTTC. Amino acids: CASSIDRLYGYTF.